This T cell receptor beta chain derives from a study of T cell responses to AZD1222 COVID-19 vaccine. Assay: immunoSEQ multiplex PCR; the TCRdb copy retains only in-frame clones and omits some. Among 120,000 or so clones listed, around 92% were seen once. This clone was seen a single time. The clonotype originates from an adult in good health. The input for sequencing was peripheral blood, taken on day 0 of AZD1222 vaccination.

CDR3 coding DNA: TGTGCCTGGAGTTGGGACAGGGGGTACGAGCAGTACTTC. This encodes CAWSWDRGYEQYF. The chain joins TRBV30 to TRBJ2-7; 11 positions match TRBD1. The CDR3 has 13 amino acids. The trim removed 2 bases at V and 4 bases at J, leaving 1 base unmatched. Per germline, CDR1 GTSNPN and CDR2 SVGIG (reference sequence).